The T cell receptor beta chain described here comes from a study of blood T cells in healthy people across ages. With 2 bases removed from V and 2 bases from J, the gap between germline ends came to 19 bases. CDR3 length equals 18 residues. Germline CDR1 MNHEY, CDR2 SVGEGT. Primed by a sample-barcoded 5' primer and a J-beta primer mix, a second PCR proceeded for roughly 7 to 11 cycles. One entry per CDR3 protein, called by TCRdb with MiXCR from the 5' RACE reads. Seen here are some 1.1 million distinct CDR3 sequences, under 40% observed once, and the top ten hold around 13%. The sample comprised blood. This sequence originates from a man younger than 30 in good health. The V and J genes are TRBV6-2 or TRBV6-3 and TRBJ2-4, with D possibly TRBD1 on 6 matching bases. The DNA of the CDR3 is TGTGCCAGCAGTTACGCGCCAACCCTGACAGGTTCCAAAAACATTCAGTACTTC. It specifies CASSYAPTLTGSKNIQYF.